The clone carrying this T cell receptor (beta chain) was seen a handful of times. The antigen remains undetermined. The CDR3 runs 14 residues. Per the germline V gene, CDR1 is MNHEY and CDR2 is SMNVEV (reference sequence). Trimming left V 3 bases short and J 3 bases short, with 10 bases between. The authors sequenced patients whose flow cytometry had shown CD8+CD57+ cell expansion. Receipt of therapy had not occurred in any patient by the time of blood sampling. This sample was included in a study of CD8+CD57+ T cells in acquired aplastic anemia. Study-level results: Patients had twenty-nine CD8+ CDR3 sequences in common with controls (the shared set).

Genomic DNA served as template for TCR beta VDJ and CDR3 profiling. Each CDR3 protein gets one entry after TCRdb re-called the reads with MiXCR. The table includes around 500,000 distinct CDR3 sequences, under 40% detected once. The rearrangement links TRBV27 to TRBJ2-3, with a possible D match to TRBD2 (5 bases). Input material: sorted CD4+, CD8+, or CD8+CD57+ T cells (not recorded which) from PBMCs. This receptor was identified in a human donor with aplastic anemia. The CDR3 loop is CASSFDYRTDTQYF. The CDR3 nucleotides are TGTGCCAGCAGTTTCGACTACCGTACAGATACGCAGTATTTT.